These 12 T cell receptor beta chains came from one sample sequenced in a study of blood T cells in healthy people across ages. Primed by a sample-barcoded 5' primer and a J-beta primer mix, a second PCR proceeded for about 7 to 11 cycles. TCRdb reprocessed the 5' RACE reads with MiXCR, giving one entry per CDR3 protein. The sample has 600,000 to 800,000 distinct CDR3 sequences; more than 45% are singletons. Sequencing was carried out using blood. These receptor sequences come from a woman aged 80 or older in good health.

This clonotype was picked up one time. V gene TRBV7-2 combines with J gene TRBJ2-2; 12 bases match TRBD2. V was pared by 2 bases and J by 6 bases, with 4 bases of the junction left unmatched. Germline V gene lookup returns CDR1 SGHTA and CDR2 FQGNSA. CDR3 size: 16 residues. The CDR3 spells CASSLPTSGGPGELFF. The CDR3 DNA is TGTGCCAGCAGCTTACCGACTAGCGGGGGCCCCGGGGAGCTGTTTTTT.

The chain carries TRBV5-1 and TRBJ2-1; unclear D gene. Germline loops: CDR1 SGHRS, CDR2 YFSETQ. The length of the CDR3 is 14 residues. Trimming shortened V by 4 bases and J by 6 bases, and 14 bases separated the two germline ends. The CDR3 protein is CASSGTMVFNEQFF. CDR3 nucleotide sequence: TGCGCCAGCAGCGGAACCATGGTATTCAATGAGCAGTTCTTC.

The gene calls are TRBV28 and TRBJ2-7; D is unresolved. V was shortened by 5 bases and J by 10 bases, with 18 bases between the two germline ends. CDR1 and CDR2 from the germline V gene are MDHEN and SYDVKM. This CDR3 has 13 amino acids. CDR3 residues: CASSRQAGYTQYF. CDR3 nucleotides: TGTGCCAGCAGTAGGCAGGCCGGGTATACCCAGTACTTC.

V is TRBV7-3 and J is TRBJ1-2; D perhaps matches TRBD1 (5 bases). V lost 5 bases and J 2 bases, leaving 12 bases between the germline ends. Germline CDR1 is SGHTA and CDR2 is FQGTGA. This CDR3 has 14 residues. Written as DNA, the CDR3 is TGTGCCAGCAGCCCGGGACTGGGGAACTATGGCTACACCTTC. Translation gives CASSPGLGNYGYTF.

This clonotype was detected many times. This chain uses TRBV7-6 with TRBJ2-3; D is uncertain. CDR3 length: 14 residues. Looked up from germline, CDR1 is SGHVS and CDR2 is FNYEAQ. V was trimmed by 4 bases and J by 2 bases, leaving 10 bases between them. CDR3 in DNA: TGTGCCAGCAGCTCGATGCTGGCCACAGATACGCAGTATTTT. It translates to CASSSMLATDTQYF.

In this sample, this clonotype turned up many times. V gene TRBV10-2 combines with J gene TRBJ2-7, with 11 bases fitting TRBD2. The CDR3 contains 15 residues. Germline V gene lookup returns CDR1 WSHSY and CDR2 SAAADI. V lost 4 bases and J lost 0; bases outside the gene matches: 2. The CDR3 bases are TGCGCCAGCAGTGCGACTAGCGGGGCCTCCTACGAGCAGTACTTC. Its protein product is CASSATSGASYEQYF.

This clonotype was recorded once. V and J are TRBV5-1 and TRBJ2-7; no definite D call. Germline CDR1 SGHRS, CDR2 YFSETQ. This CDR3 is 14 amino acids long. V lost 5 bases and J 10 bases, leaving 22 bases between the germline ends. CDR3 nucleotides: TGCGCCAGCAGATTTGGAAGTAGGTTGGAGATCCAGTACTTC. It encodes CASRFGSRLEIQYF.

This chain uses TRBV5-1 with TRBJ2-2; D might be TRBD1 (6 bases). This CDR3 has 15 residues. The V end lost 4 bases, the J end lost 3 bases, and 13 bases lay between the germline ends. Germline V gene data show CDR1 as SGHRS and CDR2 as YFSETQ. DNA for the CDR3: TGCGCCAGCAGCGGTCAGGGGCTAGACACCGGGGAGCTGTTTTTT. It encodes CASSGQGLDTGELFF.

The V call is TRBV3-1, the J call TRBJ2-1; 12 bases fit TRBD2. The V gene's germline CDR1 is LGHDT and CDR2 YNNKEL (reference sequence). This CDR3 spans 17 amino acids. The ends lost 2 bases at V and 7 bases at J; junction bases unmatched: 9. CDR3 residues: CASSQPRTSGNLNEQFF. Written as DNA, the CDR3 is TGTGCCAGCAGCCAACCAAGGACTAGCGGGAATTTAAATGAGCAGTTCTTC.

This clonotype occurred a few times. V gene TRBV6-5 combines with J gene TRBJ2-5; 10 positions agree with TRBD2. The germline V gene encodes CDR1 MNHEY and CDR2 SVGAGI. The CDR3 loop spans 14 amino acids. The J segment lost 11 bases and the V segment lost 7 bases, leaving 13 bases of the junction unmatched. DNA for the CDR3: TGTGCCAGCAATCCTAGCGGGAGAAGGGGTGAGCAGTACTTC. Translation gives CASNPSGRRGEQYF.

The gene calls are TRBV7-9 and TRBJ2-7; no reliable D call. V lost 5 bases to trimming and J lost 5 bases, with 10 bases between them. The CDR3 has 12 residues. Germline V CDR1 and CDR2: SEHNR, FQNEAQ (reference sequence). The DNA of the CDR3 is TGTGCCAGCAGCCCCCTATCCGACGAGCAGTACTTC. Its protein product is CASSPLSDEQYF.

A few counts support this clonotype. This chain connects TRBV13 to TRBJ2-5; the match to TRBD1 covers 8 bases. The J segment lost 9 bases and the V segment lost 2 bases, leaving 5 bases of the junction unmatched. CDR3 length equals 13 residues. In germline, CDR1 is PRHDT, CDR2 FYEKMQ (reference sequence). CDR3 nucleotide sequence: TGTGCCAGCAGCTTACCACAGGGGGTAGCCCAGTACTTC. It translates to CASSLPQGVAQYF.